The clone carrying this T cell receptor beta chain was seen only a few times. What it binds is unknown. The sample originates from a study of T cell repertoires in cytomegalovirus infection. Background on the study: Both CMV infection and a matching HLA type were indicated by public TCR beta signatures. Whole-study results and caveats: Identification of carriers of CMV plus the relevant HLA was performed using cumulative public TCR beta family frequency. In two of eight donors, the top clonotype was HLA-C-restricted CMV-specific.

CDR3 length: 15 residues. CDR1 KGHSH and CDR2 LQKENI come from the germline V gene. V gave up 3 bases and J gave up 5 bases, with 16 bases separating them. From the reads, TCRdb called clonotypes with MiXCR, one entry per CDR3 protein. Among roughly 500,000 distinct CDR3 sequences listed, about two fifths were seen once. The sequence came from a human donor in good health (CMV status not recorded). Some clones in this sample may be carry-over from other donors' samples. This chain connects TRBV18 to TRBJ1-1; tentatively, D is TRBD1 (5 bases). Sequences were derived from cultured PBMCs, sampled from culture after CMV antigen stimulation. This CDR3 is CASSPAGGVGTEAFF. Here the CDR3 DNA reads TGTGCCAGCTCACCCGCTGGGGGGGTGGGTACTGAAGCTTTCTTT.